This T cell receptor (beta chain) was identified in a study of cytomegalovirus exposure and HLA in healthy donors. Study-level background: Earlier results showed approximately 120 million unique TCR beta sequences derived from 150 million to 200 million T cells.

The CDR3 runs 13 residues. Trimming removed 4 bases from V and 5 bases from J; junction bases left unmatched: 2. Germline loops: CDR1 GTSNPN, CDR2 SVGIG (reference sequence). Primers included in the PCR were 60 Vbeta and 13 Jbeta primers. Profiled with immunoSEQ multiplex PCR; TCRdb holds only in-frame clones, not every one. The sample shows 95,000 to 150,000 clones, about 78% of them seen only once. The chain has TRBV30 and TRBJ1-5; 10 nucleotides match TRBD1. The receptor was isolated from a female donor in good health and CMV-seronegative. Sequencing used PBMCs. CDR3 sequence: CAWTGTGDQPQHF. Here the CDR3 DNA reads TGTGCCTGGACCGGGACAGGGGATCAGCCCCAGCATTTT.